This T cell receptor beta chain is from a study of blood T cell repertoires in COVID-19. In the study overall: The samples span acute and convalescent COVID-19 from the United States, Italy and Spain. T cells, B-cell-depleted T cells, or PBMCs supplied cDNA or gDNA.

Original data processing: Counts of nucleated cells, estimated from reference gene primer amplification, were obtained. This table comes from immunoSEQ multiplex PCR, and its TCRdb copy is limited to in-frame clones, with some not included. That table gives V, J and clone size, and the DNA gave D and trimming. The profile shows under 200,000 clones, around 87% of them singletons. This CDR3 is built from 16 residues. V lost 1 base and J lost 0; bases outside the gene matches: 3. The germline V gene encodes CDR1 SEHNR and CDR2 FQNEAQ (reference sequence). The specimen was peripheral blood. This clonotype was obtained from a woman of 80 years or more in a cohort sampled during active or convalescent COVID-19. The genes are TRBV7-9 and TRBJ2-3; 8 positions agree with TRBD2. CDR3 sequence reads: CASSLGSGTSTDTQYF. Here the CDR3 DNA reads TGTGCCAGCAGCTTAGGTAGCGGGACTAGCACAGATACGCAGTATTTT. Using reference TRBV7-9 and TRBJ2-3 for the parts outside the CDR3, the full variable domain is DTGVSQNPRHKITKRGQNVTFRCDPISEHNRLYWYRQTLGQGPEFLTYFQNEAQLEKSRLLSDRFSAERPKGSFSTLEIQRTEQGDSAMYLCASSLGSGTSTDTQYFGPGTRLTVL.